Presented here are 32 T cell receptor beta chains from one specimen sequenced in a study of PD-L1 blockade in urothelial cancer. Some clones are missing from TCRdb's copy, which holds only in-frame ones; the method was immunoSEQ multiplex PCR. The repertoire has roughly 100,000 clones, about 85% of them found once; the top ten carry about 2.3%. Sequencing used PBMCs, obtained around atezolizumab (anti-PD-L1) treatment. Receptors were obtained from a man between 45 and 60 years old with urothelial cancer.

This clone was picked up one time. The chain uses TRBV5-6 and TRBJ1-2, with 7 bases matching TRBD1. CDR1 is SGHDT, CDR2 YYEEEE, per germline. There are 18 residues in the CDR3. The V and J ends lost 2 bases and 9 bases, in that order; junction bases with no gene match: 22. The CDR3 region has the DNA TGTGCCAGCAGCTTAAAAAGGCCGATGCGTGGGGACAGCCGCCGCTACACCTTC. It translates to CASSLKRPMRGDSRRYTF.

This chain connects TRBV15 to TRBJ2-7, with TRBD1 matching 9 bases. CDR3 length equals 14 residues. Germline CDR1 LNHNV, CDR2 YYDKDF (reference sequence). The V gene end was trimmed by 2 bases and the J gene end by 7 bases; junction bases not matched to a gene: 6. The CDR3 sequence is CATSRRDRVREQYF. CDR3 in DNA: TGTGCCACCAGCAGACGGGACAGGGTTAGGGAGCAGTACTTC.

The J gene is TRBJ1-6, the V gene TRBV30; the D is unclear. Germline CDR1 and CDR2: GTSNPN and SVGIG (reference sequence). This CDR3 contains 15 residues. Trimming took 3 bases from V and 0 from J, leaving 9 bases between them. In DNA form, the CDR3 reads TGTGCCTGGAGGTTTGCGTTCTCCTATAATTCACCCCTCCACTTT. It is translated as CAWRFAFSYNSPLHF.

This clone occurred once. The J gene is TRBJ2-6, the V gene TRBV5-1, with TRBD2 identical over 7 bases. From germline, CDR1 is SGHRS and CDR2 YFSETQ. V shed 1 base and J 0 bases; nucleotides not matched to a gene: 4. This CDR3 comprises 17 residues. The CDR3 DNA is TGCGCCAGCAGCTTGCAGGGAGGGAGCTCTGGGGCCAACGTCCTGACTTTC. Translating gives CASSLQGGSSGANVLTF.

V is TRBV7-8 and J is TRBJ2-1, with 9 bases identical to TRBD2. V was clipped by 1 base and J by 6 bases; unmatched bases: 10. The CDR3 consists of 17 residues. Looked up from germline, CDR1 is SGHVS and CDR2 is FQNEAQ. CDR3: CASSLGAGGGPRNEQFF. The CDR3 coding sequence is TGTGCCAGCAGCTTAGGTGCGGGAGGGGGGCCGCGCAATGAGCAGTTCTTC.

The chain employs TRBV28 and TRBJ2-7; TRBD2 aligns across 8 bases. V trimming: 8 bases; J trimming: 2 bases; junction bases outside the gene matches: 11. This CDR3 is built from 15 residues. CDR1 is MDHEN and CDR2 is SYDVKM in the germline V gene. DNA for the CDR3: TGTGCCAGCCGCCTGGGGCTAGCGGGTGCCTACGAGCAGTACTTC. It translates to CASRLGLAGAYEQYF.

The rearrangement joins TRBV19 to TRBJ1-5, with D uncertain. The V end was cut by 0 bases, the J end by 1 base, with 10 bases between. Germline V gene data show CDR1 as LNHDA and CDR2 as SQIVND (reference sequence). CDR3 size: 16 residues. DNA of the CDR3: TGTGCCAGTAGTATAGATCGCGGAGTCAGCAATCAGCCCCAGCATTTT. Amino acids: CASSIDRGVSNQPQHF.

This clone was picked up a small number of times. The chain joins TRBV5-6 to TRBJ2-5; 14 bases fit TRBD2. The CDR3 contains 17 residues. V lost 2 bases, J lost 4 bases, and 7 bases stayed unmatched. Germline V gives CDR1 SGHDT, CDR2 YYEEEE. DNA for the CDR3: TGTGCCAGCAGCTTATCGGGACTAGCGGGAGTAAGAGAGACCCAGTACTTC. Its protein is CASSLSGLAGVRETQYF. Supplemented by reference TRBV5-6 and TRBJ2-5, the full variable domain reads DAGVTQSPTHLIKTRGQQVTLRCSPKSGHDTVSWYQQALGQGPQFIFQYYEEEERQRGNFPDRFSGHQFPNYSSELNVNALLLGDSALYLCASSLSGLAGVRETQYFGPGTRLLVL.

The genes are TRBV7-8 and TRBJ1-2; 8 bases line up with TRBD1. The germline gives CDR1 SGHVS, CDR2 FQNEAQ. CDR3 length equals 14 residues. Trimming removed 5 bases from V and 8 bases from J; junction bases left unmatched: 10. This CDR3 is CASSQSGTGRGYTF. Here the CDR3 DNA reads TGTGCCAGCAGCCAGTCCGGGACAGGCCGAGGCTACACCTTC.

In DNA, the CDR3 is TGTGCCAGCAGAATCAGACGGGGGAGAGCTGAAGCTTTCTTT. Protein sequence: CASRIRRGRAEAFF. This chain connects TRBV6-1 to TRBJ1-1, with D possibly being TRBD1 (5 bases). Germline CDR1 reads MNHNS; CDR2 reads SASEGT. V was cut by 6 bases and J by 6 bases, with 17 bases left in between. The CDR3 length is 14 residues.

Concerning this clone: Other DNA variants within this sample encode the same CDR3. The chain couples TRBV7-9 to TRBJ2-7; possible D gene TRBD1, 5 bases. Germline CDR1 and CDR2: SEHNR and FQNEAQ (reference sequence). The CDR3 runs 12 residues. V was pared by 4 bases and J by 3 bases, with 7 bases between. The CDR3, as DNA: TGTGCCAGCAGCTCCCAGGGCTACGAGCAGTACTTC. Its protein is CASSSQGYEQYF.

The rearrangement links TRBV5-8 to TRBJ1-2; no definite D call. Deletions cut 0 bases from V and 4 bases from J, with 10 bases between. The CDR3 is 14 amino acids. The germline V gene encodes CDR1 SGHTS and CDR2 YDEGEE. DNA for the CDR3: TGTGCCAGCAGCTTGGAGGCGGGGAGCTATGGCTACACCTTC. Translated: CASSLEAGSYGYTF.

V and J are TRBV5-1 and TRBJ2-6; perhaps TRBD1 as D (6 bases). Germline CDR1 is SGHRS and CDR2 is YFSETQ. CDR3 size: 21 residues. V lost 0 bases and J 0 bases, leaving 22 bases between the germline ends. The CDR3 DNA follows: TGCGCCAGCAGCTTGGGGGGACAATGGCCACAACCGGGCTCTGGGGCCAACGTCCTGACTTTC. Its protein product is CASSLGGQWPQPGSGANVLTF. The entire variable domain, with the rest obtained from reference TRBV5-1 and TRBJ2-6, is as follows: KAGVTQTPRYLIKTRGQQVTLSCSPISGHRSVSWYQQTPGQGLQFLFEYFSETQRNKGNFPGRFSGRQFSNSRSEMNVSTLELGDSALYLCASSLGGQWPQPGSGANVLTFGAGSRLTVL.

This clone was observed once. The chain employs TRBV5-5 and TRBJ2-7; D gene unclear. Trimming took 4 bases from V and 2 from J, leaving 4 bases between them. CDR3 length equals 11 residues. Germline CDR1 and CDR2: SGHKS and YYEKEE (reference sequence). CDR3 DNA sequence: TGTGCCAGCAGCCCGGCCTACGAGCAGTACTTC. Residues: CASSPAYEQYF.

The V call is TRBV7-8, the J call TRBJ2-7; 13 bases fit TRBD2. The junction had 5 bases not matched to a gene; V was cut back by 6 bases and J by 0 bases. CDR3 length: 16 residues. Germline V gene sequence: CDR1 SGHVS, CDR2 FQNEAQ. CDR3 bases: TGTGCCAGCAGTTCTACTAGCGGGAGGGCCTCCTACGAGCAGTACTTC. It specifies CASSSTSGRASYEQYF.

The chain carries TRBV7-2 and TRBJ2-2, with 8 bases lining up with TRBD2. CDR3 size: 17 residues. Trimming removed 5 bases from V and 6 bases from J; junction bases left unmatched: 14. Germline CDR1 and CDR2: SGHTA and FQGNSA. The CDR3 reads CASSAVALAGLPGELFF. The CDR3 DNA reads TGTGCCAGCAGCGCGGTTGCGCTAGCGGGTTTGCCCGGGGAGCTGTTTTTT.

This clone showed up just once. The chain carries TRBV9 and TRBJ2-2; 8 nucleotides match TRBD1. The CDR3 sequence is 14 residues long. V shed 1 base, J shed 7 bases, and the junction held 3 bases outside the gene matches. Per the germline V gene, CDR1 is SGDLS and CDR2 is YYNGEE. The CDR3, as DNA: TGTGCCAGCAGCGTATCAGGGGGCAACGGGGAGCTGTTTTTT. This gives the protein CASSVSGGNGELFF.

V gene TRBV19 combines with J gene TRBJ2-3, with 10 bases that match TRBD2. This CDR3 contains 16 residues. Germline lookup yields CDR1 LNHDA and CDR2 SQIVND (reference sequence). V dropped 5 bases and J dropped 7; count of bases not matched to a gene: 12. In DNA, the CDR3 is TGTGCCAGTAGTTTTTCTGGGCTAGCGGGGGCGTATACGCAGTATTTT. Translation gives CASSFSGLAGAYTQYF.

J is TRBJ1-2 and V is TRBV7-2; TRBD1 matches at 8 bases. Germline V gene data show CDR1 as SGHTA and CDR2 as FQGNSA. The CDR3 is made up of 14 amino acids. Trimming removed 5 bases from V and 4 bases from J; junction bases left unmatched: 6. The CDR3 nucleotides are TGTGCCAGCAGCCGAATCACAGGGGGCTATGGCTACACCTTC. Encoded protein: CASSRITGGYGYTF.

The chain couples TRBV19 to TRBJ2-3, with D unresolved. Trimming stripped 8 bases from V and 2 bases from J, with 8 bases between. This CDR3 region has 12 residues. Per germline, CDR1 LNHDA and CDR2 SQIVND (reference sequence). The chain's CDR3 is CASESTTDTQYF. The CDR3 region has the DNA TGTGCCAGTGAGAGCACCACAGATACGCAGTATTTT.

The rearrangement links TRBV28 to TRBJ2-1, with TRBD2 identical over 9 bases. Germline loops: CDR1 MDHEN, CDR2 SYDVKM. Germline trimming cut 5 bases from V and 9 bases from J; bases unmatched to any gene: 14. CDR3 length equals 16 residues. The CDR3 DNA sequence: TGTGCCAGCAGTCTACCCGGTGCGGGAGGGTTTCGTGAGCAGTTCTTC. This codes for CASSLPGAGGFREQFF.

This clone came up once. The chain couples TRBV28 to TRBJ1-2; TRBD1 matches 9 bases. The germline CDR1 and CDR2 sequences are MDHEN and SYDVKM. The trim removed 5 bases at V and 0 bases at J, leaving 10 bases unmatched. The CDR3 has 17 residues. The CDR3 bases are TGTGCCAGCAGTCACCGGGACAGGGTAAAGGCTAACTATGGCTACACCTTC. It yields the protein CASSHRDRVKANYGYTF.

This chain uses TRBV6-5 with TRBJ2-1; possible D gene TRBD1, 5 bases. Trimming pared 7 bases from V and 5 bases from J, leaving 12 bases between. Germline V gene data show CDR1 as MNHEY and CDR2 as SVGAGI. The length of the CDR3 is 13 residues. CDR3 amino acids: CASKFNRNNEQFF. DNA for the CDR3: TGTGCCAGCAAATTTAACAGGAACAATGAGCAGTTCTTC.

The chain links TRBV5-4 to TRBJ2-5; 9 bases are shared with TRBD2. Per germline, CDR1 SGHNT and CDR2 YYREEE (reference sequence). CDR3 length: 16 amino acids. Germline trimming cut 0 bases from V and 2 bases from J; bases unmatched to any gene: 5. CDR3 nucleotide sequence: TGTGCCAGCAGCTTGGAGGCAGCGGGAGGTCAAGAGACCCAGTACTTC. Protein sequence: CASSLEAAGGQETQYF.

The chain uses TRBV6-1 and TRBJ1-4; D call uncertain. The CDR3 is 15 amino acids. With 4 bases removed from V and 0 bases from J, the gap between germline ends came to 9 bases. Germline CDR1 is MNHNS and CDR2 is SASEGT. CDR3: CASSGTVTTNEKLFF. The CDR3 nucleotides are TGTGCCAGCAGTGGGACTGTGACAACTAATGAAAAACTGTTTTTT.

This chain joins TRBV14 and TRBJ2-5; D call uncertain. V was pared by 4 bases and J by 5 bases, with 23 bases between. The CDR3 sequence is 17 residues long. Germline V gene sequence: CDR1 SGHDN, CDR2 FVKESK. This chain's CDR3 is CASSPSRSSLTEETQYF. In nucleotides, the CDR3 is TGTGCCAGCAGCCCATCACGGAGTAGCCTAACTGAGGAGACCCAGTACTTC.

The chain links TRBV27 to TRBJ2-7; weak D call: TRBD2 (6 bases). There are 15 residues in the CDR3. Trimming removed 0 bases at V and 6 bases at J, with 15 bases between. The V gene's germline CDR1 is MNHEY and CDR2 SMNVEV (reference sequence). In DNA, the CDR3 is TGTGCCAGCAGTTTATCTGGCGGGACTTCTTCCGAGCAGTACTTC. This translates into CASSLSGGTSSEQYF.

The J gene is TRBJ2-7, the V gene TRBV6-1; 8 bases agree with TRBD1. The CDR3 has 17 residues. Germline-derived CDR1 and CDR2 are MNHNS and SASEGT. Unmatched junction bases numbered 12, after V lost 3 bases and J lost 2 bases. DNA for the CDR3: TGTGCCAGCAGTGATCGATCCAGGCAGGGGGCCCCCTACGAGCAGTACTTC. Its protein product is CASSDRSRQGAPYEQYF.

The CDR3, as DNA: TGTGCCAGCAGCTCCGTCGGGAGGTCCGGGGAGCTGTTTTTT. Translated: CASSSVGRSGELFF. V and J are TRBV7-3 and TRBJ2-2, with 7 bases fitting TRBD2. Germline values: CDR1 SGHTA, CDR2 FQGTGA. The ends lost 4 bases at V and 6 bases at J; junction bases unmatched: 5. The CDR3 has 14 amino acids.

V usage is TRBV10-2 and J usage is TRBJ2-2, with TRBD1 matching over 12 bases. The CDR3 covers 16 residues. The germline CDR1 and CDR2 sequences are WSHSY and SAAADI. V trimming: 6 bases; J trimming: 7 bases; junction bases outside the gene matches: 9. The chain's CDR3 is CASRRGTGGFSGELFF. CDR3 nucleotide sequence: TGCGCCAGCAGGCGGGGGACAGGGGGCTTCAGCGGGGAGCTGTTTTTT.

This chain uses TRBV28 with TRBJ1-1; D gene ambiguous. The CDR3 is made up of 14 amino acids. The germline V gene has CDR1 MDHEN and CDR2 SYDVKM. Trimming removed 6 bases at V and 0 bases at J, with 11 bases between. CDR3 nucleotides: TGTGCCAGCAGGGAGGGATCCTTGAACACTGAAGCTTTCTTT. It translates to CASREGSLNTEAFF.

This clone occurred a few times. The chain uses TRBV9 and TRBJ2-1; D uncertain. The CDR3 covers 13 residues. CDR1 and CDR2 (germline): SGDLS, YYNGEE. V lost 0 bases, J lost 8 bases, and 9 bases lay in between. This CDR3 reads CASSVGPGDEQFF. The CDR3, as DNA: TGTGCCAGCAGCGTAGGTCCAGGCGATGAGCAGTTCTTC.